The entry that follows covers one T cell receptor beta chain sequence. Antigen unknown. The data are from a study of T-cell memory formation after mild COVID-19. Across the study: Each donor largely had its own TCR clusters. Whole-study findings and limits: Those CD4+ clones that contracted were mainly in CM and EM (CD8+ ones in EMRA). The authors did not confirm SARS-CoV-2 specificity of second-wave clones peaking day 37. Clones that got smaller from day 15 to 85 had even CD4/CD8, while clones growing later tipped toward CD4+.

V dropped 3 bases and J dropped 5 bases, with 7 bases sitting between them. The germline CDR1 and CDR2 sequences are DFQATT and SNEGSKA (reference sequence). The CDR3 has 11 residues. TCRdb analysed the 5' RACE reads with MiXCR anew, one entry per CDR3 protein. The sample comprises tens of thousands of distinct CDR3 sequences, approximately 15% of which are singletons, and about 31% rests with the top ten. Specimen: PBMCs or a T cell subset sorted from them (not recorded which). This TCR was recovered from an adult woman who had mild COVID-19 (a few samples of this study predate the infection). Cell type and time point are not known. The chain employs TRBV20-1 and TRBJ1-2, with D unresolved. The CDR3 region has the DNA TGCAGTGCTAGGGAGGGTTATGGCTACACCTTC. Translated, it gives CSAREGYGYTF.